Detailed here is one T cell receptor beta chain. The CDR3 is 14 residues long. V was shortened by 3 bases and J by 3 bases, with 9 bases between the two germline ends. Germline values: CDR1 LGHDT, CDR2 YNNKEL (reference sequence). Individuals drawn from about 26 US areas were about 18 to 95 years old. Either two negative PCRs, clearance, or symptom resolution qualified Cohort 3 donors as recovered. Clones were sequenced by immunoSEQ multiplex PCR, and TCRdb holds only the in-frame ones, with some missing. The sample lists around 200,000 clones, 85% occurring once. The data belong to a study of blood T cell repertoires in COVID-19. Overall study context: The cDNA or gDNA used as material had been derived from T cells, B-cell-depleted T cells, or PBMCs.

The chain recombines TRBV3-1 (or the pseudogene TRBV3-2) with TRBJ1-3, with D possibly matching TRBD1 (5 bases). Input material: PBMCs or T cells enriched from blood (not recorded which). The clonotype originates from a man aged 35-49 years who had recovered from COVID-19. The DNA for the CDR3 is TGTGCCAGCAGCCAGGCCGACAGTGGAAACACCATATATTTT. Amino acid sequence: CASSQADSGNTIYF.